The clone carrying this T cell receptor (beta chain) was recorded a few times. Its cognate antigen is unknown. This sample stems from a study of blood T cells in healthy people across ages. Combining a sample-barcoded 5' primer with a J-beta primer mix, a second PCR ran for roughly 7 to 12 cycles. Tagging of each cDNA molecule was performed by a template-switch adaptor with 12 random nucleotides. MiXCR, run by TCRdb on the 5' RACE reads, gives a single entry per CDR3 protein. Of fewer than 800,000 distinct CDR3 sequences in the sample, around 21% were seen once. Study-wide results and limits: Diversity estimates drawn from one million T cells were deemed underestimates. Roughly linear age-related decline in beta diversity appeared, significant by age approximately 41.

Individuals who donated were healthy Caucasians from Russia aged about 6 to 100. Germline CDR1 is LGHDT and CDR2 is YNNKEL (reference sequence). This CDR3 contains 15 residues. V was trimmed by 1 base and J by 2 bases, leaving 11 bases between them. The sequencing sample was made of blood. The genes are TRBV3-1 and TRBJ2-5; TRBD1 is a possible D gene (6 bases). The receptor was isolated from a man between 65 and 85 years old in good health. The CDR3 loop is CASSQAYGQQETQYF. The CDR3 nucleotides read TGTGCCAGCAGCCAAGCTTATGGACAGCAAGAGACCCAGTACTTC.